The 17 T cell receptor beta chains below all came from one sample that was sequenced in a study of blood T cells in healthy people across ages. The second PCR ran about 7 to 12 cycles with a sample-barcoded 5' primer and J-beta primers. TCRdb re-analysed the 5' RACE reads in MiXCR, keeping a single row per CDR3 protein. The top ten clones hold about 20% of a sample with roughly 800,000 distinct CDR3 sequences, roughly 50% of them seen once. Sequencing was carried out using blood. All receptors come from a man aged 30 to 39 in good health.

The genes are TRBV9 and TRBJ2-7; 7 positions agree with TRBD2. In germline, CDR1 is SGDLS, CDR2 YYNGEE. This CDR3 has 17 residues. The V and J ends lost 3 bases and 6 bases, in that order; junction bases with no gene match: 18. The CDR3 DNA is TGTGCCAGCAGCGGAGGGCCCCTCCGCGGGACTAACACCGAGCAGTACTTC. Amino acids: CASSGGPLRGTNTEQYF.

J is TRBJ2-5 and V is TRBV7-2; 11 bases align to TRBD2. CDR3 size: 13 residues. Germline CDR1 SGHTA, CDR2 FQGNSA. V gave up 8 bases and J gave up 4 bases; unmatched junction bases: 3. CDR3 amino acids: CASLGLAGETQYF. The CDR3, as DNA: TGTGCCAGCCTCGGACTAGCGGGAGAGACCCAGTACTTC.

The genes are TRBV27 and TRBJ2-1; 8 positions agree with TRBD2. Per the germline V gene, CDR1 is MNHEY and CDR2 is SMNVEV (reference sequence). V lost 5 bases to trimming and J lost 8 bases; unmatched junction nucleotides: 8. The CDR3 has 14 amino acids. The CDR3 DNA reads TGTGCCAGCAGTACCAGCGGGAGAGGTTATGAGCAGTTCTTC. It specifies CASSTSGRGYEQFF.

The sample holds one count of this clonotype. V is TRBV3-1 and J is TRBJ2-5, with 11 positions matching TRBD2. The CDR3 contains 14 residues. The junction had 5 bases not matched to a gene; V was cut back by 7 bases and J by 4 bases. CDR1 and CDR2 (germline): LGHDT, YNNKEL (reference sequence). DNA of the CDR3: TGTGCCAGCATGGGGGGGACTAGCGGAGAGACCCAGTACTTC. This gives the protein CASMGGTSGETQYF.

This clonotype was counted a few times. The junction departs from germline at one end; a sequencing error may be responsible. V is TRBV5-4 and J is TRBJ2-7; D uncertain. Germline assignment: CDR1 SGHNT and CDR2 YYREEE (reference sequence). The CDR3 runs 11 residues. CDR3 sequence: CASSLRGSQYF. For the CDR3, the DNA is TGTGCCAGTAGCTTGCGAGGATCCCAGTACTTC.

The chain carries TRBV6-1 and TRBJ2-7; weak D call: TRBD2 (5 bases). V shed 7 bases and J shed 3 bases, with 13 bases lying between them. The CDR3 length is 13 residues. Looked up from germline, CDR1 is MNHNS and CDR2 is SASEGT. CDR3 nucleotides: TGTGCCAGCATTCCGGGGTCACGCTACGAGCAGTACTTC. Translation: CASIPGSRYEQYF.

With respect to this clonotype: This sequence may be a read error, since a much larger clone differs from it by one base. The rearrangement uses TRBV20-1 and TRBJ2-7; 7 nucleotides agree with TRBD2. Trimming at V came to 0 bases and at J to 0 bases, leaving 5 bases not matched to a gene. CDR1 is DFQATT, CDR2 SNEGSKA, per germline (reference sequence). The CDR3 spans 15 residues. This chain's CDR3 is CSARDGGRASYEQYF. In DNA form, the CDR3 reads TGCAGTGCTAGAGATGGGGGGAGGGCCTCCTACGAGCAGTACTTC.

This chain links TRBV20-1 with TRBJ2-7, with 9 bases that match TRBD2. The CDR3 is 15 amino acids. Germline CDR1 DFQATT, CDR2 SNEGSKA (reference sequence). V shed 2 bases and J 3 bases; nucleotides not matched to a gene: 8. CDR3 sequence: CSARHEREALYEQYF. The CDR3 nucleotides read TGCAGTGCTAGACATGAGCGGGAGGCCCTCTACGAGCAGTACTTC.

This clonotype was detected a few times. The chain uses TRBV29-1 and TRBJ2-1, with 7 bases matching TRBD1. The CDR3 is made up of 16 amino acids. CDR1 and CDR2 (germline): SQVTM, ANQGSEA. Losses at the gene ends were 1 base for V and 8 bases for J; bases not matched to a gene: 14. The CDR3 reads CSVEGVEDRPSDEQFF. CDR3 nucleotides: TGCAGCGTTGAAGGGGTAGAGGACAGGCCAAGCGATGAGCAGTTCTTC.

V is TRBV15 and J is TRBJ2-7; no definite D call. The V gene lost 0 bases and the J gene lost 0 bases, with 9 bases spanning the gap. Germline V gene data show CDR1 as LNHNV and CDR2 as YYDKDF (reference sequence). The CDR3 runs to 15 residues. This chain's CDR3 is CATSRDRLSSYEQYF. Written as DNA, the CDR3 is TGTGCCACCAGCAGAGATCGGCTTAGCTCCTACGAGCAGTACTTC.

This clonotype came up a few times. The chain's CDR3 is CSASASDREETQYF. As DNA, the CDR3 is TGCAGTGCTAGCGCCTCGGACAGAGAAGAGACCCAGTACTTC. V and J are TRBV20-1 and TRBJ2-5; a weak D match, TRBD1 (6 bases). The CDR3 covers 14 residues. The germline CDR1 and CDR2 sequences are DFQATT and SNEGSKA (reference sequence). The V gene lost 3 bases and the J gene lost 3 bases, with 14 bases spanning the gap.

J is TRBJ1-2 and V is TRBV6-6; TRBD1 aligns across 8 bases. The CDR3 contains 14 residues. Germline CDR1 and CDR2: MNHNY and SVGAGI (reference sequence). The J segment lost 0 bases and the V segment lost 7 bases, leaving 4 bases of the junction unmatched. The chain's CDR3 is CASKGTGSNYGYTF. Written as DNA, the CDR3 is TGTGCCAGCAAGGGGACAGGATCTAACTATGGCTACACCTTC.

This clonotype has just a few counts. The gene calls are TRBV9 and TRBJ2-7, with 10 bases lining up with TRBD1. The CDR3 sequence is 13 residues long. Germline V gives CDR1 SGDLS, CDR2 YYNGEE. J was trimmed by 6 bases and V by 4 bases; bases with no gene match: 4. The chain's CDR3 is CASSRRQGAEQYF. CDR3 nucleotides: TGTGCCAGCAGCCGTAGACAGGGGGCCGAGCAGTACTTC.

This clonotype was found a few times. The rearrangement uses TRBV6-5 and TRBJ2-6; possible D gene TRBD2, 6 bases. Trimming took 6 bases from V and 0 from J, leaving 12 bases between them. Germline loops: CDR1 MNHEY, CDR2 SVGAGI. This CDR3 comprises 16 residues. The CDR3 DNA is TGTGCCAGCAGGAACGGCGGGGTCTCTGGGGCCAACGTCCTGACTTTC. Encoded protein: CASRNGGVSGANVLTF.

The chain employs TRBV20-1 and TRBJ2-7, with a possible D match to TRBD2 (6 bases). Germline lookup yields CDR1 DFQATT and CDR2 SNEGSKA (reference sequence). The CDR3 contains 13 residues. Trimming cost V 6 bases and J 0 bases, with 12 bases left between them. The CDR3 coding sequence is TGCAGTGCGGCGCCTAGCGCCTCCTACGAGCAGTACTTC. Translating gives CSAAPSASYEQYF.

CDR3 nucleotide sequence: TGTGCCAGCAACGCAGGGGGCTCGAACACTGAAGCTTTCTTT. As protein: CASNAGGSNTEAFF. V and J are TRBV6-2 or TRBV6-3 and TRBJ1-1, with 8 positions matching TRBD1. V lost 7 bases to trimming and J lost 1 base; unmatched junction nucleotides: 5. The CDR3 totals 14 residues. The germline V gene encodes CDR1 MNHEY and CDR2 SVGEGT.

In this sample, this clonotype turned up a few times. This chain joins TRBV15 and TRBJ2-1; the D is unclear. Germline V gene lookup returns CDR1 LNHNV and CDR2 YYDKDF (reference sequence). Trimming took 0 bases from V and 0 from J, leaving 9 bases between them. This CDR3 comprises 16 residues. CDR3 loop: CATSRDPRVSYNEQFF. The CDR3 nucleotides are TGTGCCACCAGCAGAGATCCTAGGGTCTCCTACAATGAGCAGTTCTTC.